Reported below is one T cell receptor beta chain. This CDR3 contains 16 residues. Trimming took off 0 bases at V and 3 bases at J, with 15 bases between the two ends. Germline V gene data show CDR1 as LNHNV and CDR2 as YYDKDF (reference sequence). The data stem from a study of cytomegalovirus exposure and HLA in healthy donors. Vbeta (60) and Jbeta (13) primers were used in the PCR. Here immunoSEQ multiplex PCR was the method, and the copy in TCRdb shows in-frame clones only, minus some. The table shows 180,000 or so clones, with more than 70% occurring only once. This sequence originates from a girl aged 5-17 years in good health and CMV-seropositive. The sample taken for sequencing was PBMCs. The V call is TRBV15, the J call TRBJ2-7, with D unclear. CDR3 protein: CATSRDGVISIYEQYF. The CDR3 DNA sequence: TGTGCCACCAGCAGAGATGGAGTGATAAGCATCTACGAGCAGTACTTC. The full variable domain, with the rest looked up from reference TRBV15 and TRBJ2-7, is DAMVIQNPRYQVTQFGKPVTLSCSQTLNHNVMYWYQQKSSQAPKLLFHYYDKDFNNEADTPDNFQSRRPNTSFCFLDIRSPGLGDTAMYLCATSRDGVISIYEQYFGPGTRLTVT.